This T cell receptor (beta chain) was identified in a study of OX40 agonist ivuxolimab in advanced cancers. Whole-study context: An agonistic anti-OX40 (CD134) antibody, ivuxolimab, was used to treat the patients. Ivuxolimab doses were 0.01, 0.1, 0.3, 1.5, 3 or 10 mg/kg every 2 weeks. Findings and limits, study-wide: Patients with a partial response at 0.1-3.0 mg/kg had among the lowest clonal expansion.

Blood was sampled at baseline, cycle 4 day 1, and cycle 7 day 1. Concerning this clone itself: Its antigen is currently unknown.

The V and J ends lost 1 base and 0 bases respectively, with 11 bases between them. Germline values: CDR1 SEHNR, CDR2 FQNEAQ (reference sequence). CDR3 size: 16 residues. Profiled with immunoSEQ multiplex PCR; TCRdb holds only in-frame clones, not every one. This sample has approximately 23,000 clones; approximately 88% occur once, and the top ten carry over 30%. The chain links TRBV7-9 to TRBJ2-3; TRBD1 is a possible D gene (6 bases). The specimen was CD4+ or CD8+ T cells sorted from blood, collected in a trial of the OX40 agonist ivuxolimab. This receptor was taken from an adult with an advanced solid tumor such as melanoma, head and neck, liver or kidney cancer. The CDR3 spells CASSLGRGASTDTQYF. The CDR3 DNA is TGTGCCAGCAGCTTAGGCAGGGGTGCTAGCACAGATACGCAGTATTTT.